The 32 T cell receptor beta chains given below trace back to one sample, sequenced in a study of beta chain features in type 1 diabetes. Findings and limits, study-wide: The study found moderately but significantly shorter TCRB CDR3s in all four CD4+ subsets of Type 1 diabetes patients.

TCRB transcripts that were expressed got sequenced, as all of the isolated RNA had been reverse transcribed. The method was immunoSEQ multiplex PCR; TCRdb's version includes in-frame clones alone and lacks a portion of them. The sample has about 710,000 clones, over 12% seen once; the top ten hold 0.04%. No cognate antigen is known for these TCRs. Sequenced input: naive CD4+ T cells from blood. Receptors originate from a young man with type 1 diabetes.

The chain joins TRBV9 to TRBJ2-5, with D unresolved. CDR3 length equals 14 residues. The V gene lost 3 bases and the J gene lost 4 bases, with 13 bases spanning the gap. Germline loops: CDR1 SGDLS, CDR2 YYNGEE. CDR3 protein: CASSGPGGRETQYF. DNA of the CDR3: TGTGCCAGCAGCGGACCAGGCGGAAGAGAGACCCAGTACTTC.

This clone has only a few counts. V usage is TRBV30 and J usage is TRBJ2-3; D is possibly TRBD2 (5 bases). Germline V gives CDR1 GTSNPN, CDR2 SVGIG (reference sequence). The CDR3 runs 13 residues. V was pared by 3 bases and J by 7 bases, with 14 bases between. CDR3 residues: CAWRPTDSHTQYF. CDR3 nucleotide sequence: TGTGCCTGGAGGCCTACGGACTCCCATACGCAGTATTTT.

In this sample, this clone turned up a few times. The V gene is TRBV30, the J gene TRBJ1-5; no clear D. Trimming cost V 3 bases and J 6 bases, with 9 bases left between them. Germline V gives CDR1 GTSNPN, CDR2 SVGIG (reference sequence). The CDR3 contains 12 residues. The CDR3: CAWRDVGQPQHF. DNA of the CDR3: TGTGCCTGGAGGGACGTGGGTCAGCCCCAGCATTTT.

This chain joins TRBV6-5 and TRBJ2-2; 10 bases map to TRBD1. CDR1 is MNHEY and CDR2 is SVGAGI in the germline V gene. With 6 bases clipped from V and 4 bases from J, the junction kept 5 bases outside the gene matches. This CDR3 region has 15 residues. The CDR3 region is CASSSDRGLTGELFF. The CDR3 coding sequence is TGTGCCAGCAGCTCCGACAGGGGGCTCACCGGGGAGCTGTTTTTT.

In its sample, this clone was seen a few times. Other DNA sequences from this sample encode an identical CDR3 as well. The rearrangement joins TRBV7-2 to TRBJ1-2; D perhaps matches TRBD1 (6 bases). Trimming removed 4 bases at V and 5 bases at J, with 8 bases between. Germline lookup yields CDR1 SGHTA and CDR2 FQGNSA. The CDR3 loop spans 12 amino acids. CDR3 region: CASSSTGYGYTF. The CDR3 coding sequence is TGTGCCAGCAGCTCGACAGGTTATGGCTACACCTTC.

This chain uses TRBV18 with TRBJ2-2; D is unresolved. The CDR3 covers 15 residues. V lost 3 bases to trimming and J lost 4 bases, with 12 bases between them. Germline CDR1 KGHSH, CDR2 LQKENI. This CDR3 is CASSPLEAGTGELFF. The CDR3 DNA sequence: TGTGCCAGCTCACCTCTTGAGGCTGGCACCGGGGAGCTGTTTTTT.

The CDR3 loop reads CASSSTSSYNEQFF. DNA of the CDR3: TGTGCCAGCAGCTCCACTAGTTCCTACAATGAGCAGTTCTTC. J is TRBJ2-1 and V is TRBV7-9; D might be TRBD2 (5 bases). V lost 4 bases and J 1 base, leaving 8 bases between the germline ends. CDR1 and CDR2 (germline): SEHNR, FQNEAQ (reference sequence). The CDR3 loop spans 14 amino acids.

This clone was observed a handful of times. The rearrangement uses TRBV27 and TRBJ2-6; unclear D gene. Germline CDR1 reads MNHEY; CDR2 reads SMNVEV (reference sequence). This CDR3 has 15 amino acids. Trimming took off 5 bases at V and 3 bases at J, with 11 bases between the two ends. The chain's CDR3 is CASSNRIGGANVLTF. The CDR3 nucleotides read TGTGCCAGCAGTAATAGGATTGGTGGGGCCAACGTCCTGACTTTC.

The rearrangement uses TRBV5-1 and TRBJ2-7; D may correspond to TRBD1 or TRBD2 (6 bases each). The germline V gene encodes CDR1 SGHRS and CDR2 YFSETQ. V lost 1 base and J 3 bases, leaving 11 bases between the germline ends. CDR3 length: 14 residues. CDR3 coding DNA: TGCGCCAGCAGCTTGCTTGGAGGGGGCTACGAGCAGTACTTC. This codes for CASSLLGGGYEQYF. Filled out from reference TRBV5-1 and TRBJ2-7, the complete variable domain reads KAGVTQTPRYLIKTRGQQVTLSCSPISGHRSVSWYQQTPGQGLQFLFEYFSETQRNKGNFPGRFSGRQFSNSRSEMNVSTLELGDSALYLCASSLLGGGYEQYFGPGTRLTVT.

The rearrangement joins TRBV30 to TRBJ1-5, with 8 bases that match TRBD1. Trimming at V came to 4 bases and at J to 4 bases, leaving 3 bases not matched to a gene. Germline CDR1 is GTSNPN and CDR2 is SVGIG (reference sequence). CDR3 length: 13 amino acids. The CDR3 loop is CAWTDRGNQPQHF. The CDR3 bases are TGTGCCTGGACCGACAGGGGAAATCAGCCCCAGCATTTT.

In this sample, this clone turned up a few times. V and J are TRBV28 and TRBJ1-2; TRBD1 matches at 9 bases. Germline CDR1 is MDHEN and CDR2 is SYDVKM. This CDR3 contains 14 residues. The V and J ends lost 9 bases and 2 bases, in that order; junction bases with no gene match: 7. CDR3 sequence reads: CASLTGQGNYGYTF. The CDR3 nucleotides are TGTGCCAGTCTGACGGGACAGGGAAACTATGGCTACACCTTC.

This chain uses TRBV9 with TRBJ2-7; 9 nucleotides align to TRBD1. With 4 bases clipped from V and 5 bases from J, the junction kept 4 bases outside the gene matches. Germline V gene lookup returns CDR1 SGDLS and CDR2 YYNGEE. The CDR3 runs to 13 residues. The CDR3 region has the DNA TGTGCCAGCAGCATCGGGACAGGGAACGAGCAGTACTTC. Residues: CASSIGTGNEQYF. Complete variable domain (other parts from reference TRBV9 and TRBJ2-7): DSGVTQTPKHLITATGQRVTLRCSPRSGDLSVYWYQQSLDQGLQFLIQYYNGEERAKGNILERFSAQQFPDLHSELNLSSLELGDSALYFCASSIGTGNEQYFGPGTRLTVT.

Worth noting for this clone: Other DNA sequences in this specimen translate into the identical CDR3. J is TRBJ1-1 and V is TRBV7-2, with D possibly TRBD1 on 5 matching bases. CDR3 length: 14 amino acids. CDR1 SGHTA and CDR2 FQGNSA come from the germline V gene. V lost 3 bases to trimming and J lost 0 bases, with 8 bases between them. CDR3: CASSFQGMNTEAFF. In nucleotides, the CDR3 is TGTGCCAGCAGCTTTCAGGGCATGAACACTGAAGCTTTCTTT.

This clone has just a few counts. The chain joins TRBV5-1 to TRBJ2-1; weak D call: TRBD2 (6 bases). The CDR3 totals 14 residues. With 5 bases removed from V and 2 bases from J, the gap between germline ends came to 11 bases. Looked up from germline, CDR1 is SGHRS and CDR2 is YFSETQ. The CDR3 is CASSPGAAYNEQFF. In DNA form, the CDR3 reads TGCGCCAGCAGTCCGGGAGCGGCCTACAATGAGCAGTTCTTC.

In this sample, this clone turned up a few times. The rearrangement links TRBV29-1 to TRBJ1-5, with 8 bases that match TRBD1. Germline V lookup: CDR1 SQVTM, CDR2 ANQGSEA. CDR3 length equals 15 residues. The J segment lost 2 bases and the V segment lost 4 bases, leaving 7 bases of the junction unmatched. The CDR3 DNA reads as TGCAGCGTTGCAACACAGGGGGACGGCAATCAGCCCCAGCATTTT. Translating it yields CSVATQGDGNQPQHF.

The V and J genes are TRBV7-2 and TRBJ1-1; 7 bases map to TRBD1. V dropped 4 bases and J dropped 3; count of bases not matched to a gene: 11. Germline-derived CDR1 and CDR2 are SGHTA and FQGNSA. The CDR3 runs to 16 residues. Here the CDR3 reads CASSSFTQGGDTEAFF. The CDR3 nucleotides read TGTGCCAGCAGCTCTTTCACCCAGGGGGGGGACACTGAAGCTTTCTTT.

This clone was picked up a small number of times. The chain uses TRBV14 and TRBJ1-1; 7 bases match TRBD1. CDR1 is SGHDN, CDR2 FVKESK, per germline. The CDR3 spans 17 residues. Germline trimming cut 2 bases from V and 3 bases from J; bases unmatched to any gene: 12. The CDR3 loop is CASSQWNRGIFDTEAFF. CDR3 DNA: TGTGCCAGCAGCCAATGGAACAGGGGAATTTTCGACACTGAAGCTTTCTTT.

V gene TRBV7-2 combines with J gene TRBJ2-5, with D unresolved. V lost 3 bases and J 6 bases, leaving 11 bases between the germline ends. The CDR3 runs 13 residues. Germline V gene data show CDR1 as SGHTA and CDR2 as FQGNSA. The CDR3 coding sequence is TGTGCCAGCAGCTTGGCCGGGCCCAAGACCCAGTACTTC. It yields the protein CASSLAGPKTQYF.

The chain's CDR3 is CAARSGSTDTQYF. DNA for the CDR3: TGTGCCGCGAGGAGCGGAAGCACAGATACGCAGTATTTT. The V call is TRBV7-9, the J call TRBJ2-3; maybe TRBD2 (5 bases). Germline V gene data show CDR1 as SEHNR and CDR2 as FQNEAQ (reference sequence). The CDR3 loop spans 13 amino acids. V gave up 11 bases and J gave up 0 bases, with 12 bases separating them.

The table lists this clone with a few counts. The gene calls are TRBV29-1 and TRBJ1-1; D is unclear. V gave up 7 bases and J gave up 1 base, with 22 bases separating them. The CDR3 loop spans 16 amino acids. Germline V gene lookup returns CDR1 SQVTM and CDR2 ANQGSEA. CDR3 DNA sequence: TGCAGCGCCAGACATTCAACTTGGGCAGGGAACACTGAAGCTTTCTTT. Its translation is CSARHSTWAGNTEAFF. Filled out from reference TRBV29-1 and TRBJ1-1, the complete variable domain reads SAVISQKPSRDICQRGTSLTIQCQVDSQVTMMFWYRQQPGQSLTLIATANQGSEATYESGFVIDKFPISRPNLTFSTLTVSNMSPEDSSIYLCSARHSTWAGNTEAFFGQGTRLTVV.

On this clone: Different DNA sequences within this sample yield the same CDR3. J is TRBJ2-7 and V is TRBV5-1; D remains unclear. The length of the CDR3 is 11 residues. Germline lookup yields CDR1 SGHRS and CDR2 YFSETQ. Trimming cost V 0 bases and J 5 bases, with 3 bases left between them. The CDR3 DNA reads TGCGCCAGCAGCTTGGAGGACGAGCAGTACTTC. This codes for CASSLEDEQYF.

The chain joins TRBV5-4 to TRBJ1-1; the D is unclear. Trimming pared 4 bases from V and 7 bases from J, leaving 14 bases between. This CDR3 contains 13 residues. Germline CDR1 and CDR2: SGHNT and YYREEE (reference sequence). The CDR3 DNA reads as TGTGCCAGCAGCCGACGGACTGTTGATGAAGCTTTCTTT. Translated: CASSRRTVDEAFF.

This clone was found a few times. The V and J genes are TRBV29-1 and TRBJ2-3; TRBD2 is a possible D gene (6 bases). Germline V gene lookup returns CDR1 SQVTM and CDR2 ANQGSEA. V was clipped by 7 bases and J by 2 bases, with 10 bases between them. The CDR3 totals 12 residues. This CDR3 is CSAGGATDTQYF. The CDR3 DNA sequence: TGCAGCGCCGGGGGAGCCACAGATACGCAGTATTTT.

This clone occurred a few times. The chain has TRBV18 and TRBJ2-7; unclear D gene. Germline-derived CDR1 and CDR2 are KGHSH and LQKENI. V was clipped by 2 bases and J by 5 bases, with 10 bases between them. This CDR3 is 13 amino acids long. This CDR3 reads CASSPSAADEQYF. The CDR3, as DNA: TGTGCCAGCTCACCAAGCGCAGCCGACGAGCAGTACTTC.

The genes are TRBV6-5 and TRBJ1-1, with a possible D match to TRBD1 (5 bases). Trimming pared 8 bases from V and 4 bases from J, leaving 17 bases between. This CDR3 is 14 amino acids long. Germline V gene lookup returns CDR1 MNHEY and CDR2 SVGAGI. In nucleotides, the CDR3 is TGTGCCAGCTGGGACCGTCCCGGGGGCACTGAAGCTTTCTTT. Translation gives CASWDRPGGTEAFF.

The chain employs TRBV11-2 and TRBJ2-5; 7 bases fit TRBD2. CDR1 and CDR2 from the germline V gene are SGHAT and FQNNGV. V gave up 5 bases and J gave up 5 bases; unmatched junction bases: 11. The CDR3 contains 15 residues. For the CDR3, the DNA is TGTGCCAGCAGCCCCCTAGCGGACTCGGGGGAGACCCAGTACTTC. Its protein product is CASSPLADSGETQYF.

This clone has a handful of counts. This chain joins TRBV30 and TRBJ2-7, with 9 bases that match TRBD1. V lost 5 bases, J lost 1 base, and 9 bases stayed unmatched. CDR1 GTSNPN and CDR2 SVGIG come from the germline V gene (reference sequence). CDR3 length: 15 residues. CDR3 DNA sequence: TGTGCCTGGGCTCACGCCGGGACAGGGTCCTACGAGCAGTACTTC. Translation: CAWAHAGTGSYEQYF.

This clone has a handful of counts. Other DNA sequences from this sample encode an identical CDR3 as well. The CDR3 region has the DNA TGTGCCAGCAGCCCGGGGGGGAATCAGCCCCAGCATTTT. This gives the protein CASSPGGNQPQHF. The rearrangement joins TRBV7-9 to TRBJ1-5, with a weak D call TRBD1 (5 bases). Germline V gene data show CDR1 as SEHNR and CDR2 as FQNEAQ (reference sequence). Trimming pared 5 bases from V and 4 bases from J, leaving 9 bases between. The CDR3 is 13 residues long.

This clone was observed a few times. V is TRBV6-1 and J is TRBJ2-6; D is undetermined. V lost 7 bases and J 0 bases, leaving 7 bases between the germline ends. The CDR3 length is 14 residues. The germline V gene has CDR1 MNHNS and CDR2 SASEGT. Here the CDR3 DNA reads TGTGCCAGCACCTGGACCTCTGGGGCCAACGTCCTGACTTTC. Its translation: CASTWTSGANVLTF.

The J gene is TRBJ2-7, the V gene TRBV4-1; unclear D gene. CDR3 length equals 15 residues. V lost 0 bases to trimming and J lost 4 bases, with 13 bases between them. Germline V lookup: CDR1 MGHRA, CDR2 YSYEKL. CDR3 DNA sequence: TGCGCCAGCAGCCAAGATCGGCTCAGGTCATACGAGCAGTACTTC. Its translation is CASSQDRLRSYEQYF.

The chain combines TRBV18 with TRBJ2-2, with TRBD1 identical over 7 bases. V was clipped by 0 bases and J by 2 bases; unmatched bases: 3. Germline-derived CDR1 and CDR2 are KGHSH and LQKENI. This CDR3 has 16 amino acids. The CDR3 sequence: CASSPPGTVNTGELFF. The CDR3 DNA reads TGTGCCAGCTCACCACCAGGGACAGTAAACACCGGGGAGCTGTTTTTT.

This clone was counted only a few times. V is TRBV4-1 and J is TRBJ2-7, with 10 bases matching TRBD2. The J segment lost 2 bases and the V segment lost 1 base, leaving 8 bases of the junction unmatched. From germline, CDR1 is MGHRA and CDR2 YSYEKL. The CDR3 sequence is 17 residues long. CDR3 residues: CASSQAPWGLAPYEQYF. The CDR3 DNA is TGCGCCAGCAGCCAAGCACCCTGGGGACTAGCGCCCTACGAGCAGTACTTC.